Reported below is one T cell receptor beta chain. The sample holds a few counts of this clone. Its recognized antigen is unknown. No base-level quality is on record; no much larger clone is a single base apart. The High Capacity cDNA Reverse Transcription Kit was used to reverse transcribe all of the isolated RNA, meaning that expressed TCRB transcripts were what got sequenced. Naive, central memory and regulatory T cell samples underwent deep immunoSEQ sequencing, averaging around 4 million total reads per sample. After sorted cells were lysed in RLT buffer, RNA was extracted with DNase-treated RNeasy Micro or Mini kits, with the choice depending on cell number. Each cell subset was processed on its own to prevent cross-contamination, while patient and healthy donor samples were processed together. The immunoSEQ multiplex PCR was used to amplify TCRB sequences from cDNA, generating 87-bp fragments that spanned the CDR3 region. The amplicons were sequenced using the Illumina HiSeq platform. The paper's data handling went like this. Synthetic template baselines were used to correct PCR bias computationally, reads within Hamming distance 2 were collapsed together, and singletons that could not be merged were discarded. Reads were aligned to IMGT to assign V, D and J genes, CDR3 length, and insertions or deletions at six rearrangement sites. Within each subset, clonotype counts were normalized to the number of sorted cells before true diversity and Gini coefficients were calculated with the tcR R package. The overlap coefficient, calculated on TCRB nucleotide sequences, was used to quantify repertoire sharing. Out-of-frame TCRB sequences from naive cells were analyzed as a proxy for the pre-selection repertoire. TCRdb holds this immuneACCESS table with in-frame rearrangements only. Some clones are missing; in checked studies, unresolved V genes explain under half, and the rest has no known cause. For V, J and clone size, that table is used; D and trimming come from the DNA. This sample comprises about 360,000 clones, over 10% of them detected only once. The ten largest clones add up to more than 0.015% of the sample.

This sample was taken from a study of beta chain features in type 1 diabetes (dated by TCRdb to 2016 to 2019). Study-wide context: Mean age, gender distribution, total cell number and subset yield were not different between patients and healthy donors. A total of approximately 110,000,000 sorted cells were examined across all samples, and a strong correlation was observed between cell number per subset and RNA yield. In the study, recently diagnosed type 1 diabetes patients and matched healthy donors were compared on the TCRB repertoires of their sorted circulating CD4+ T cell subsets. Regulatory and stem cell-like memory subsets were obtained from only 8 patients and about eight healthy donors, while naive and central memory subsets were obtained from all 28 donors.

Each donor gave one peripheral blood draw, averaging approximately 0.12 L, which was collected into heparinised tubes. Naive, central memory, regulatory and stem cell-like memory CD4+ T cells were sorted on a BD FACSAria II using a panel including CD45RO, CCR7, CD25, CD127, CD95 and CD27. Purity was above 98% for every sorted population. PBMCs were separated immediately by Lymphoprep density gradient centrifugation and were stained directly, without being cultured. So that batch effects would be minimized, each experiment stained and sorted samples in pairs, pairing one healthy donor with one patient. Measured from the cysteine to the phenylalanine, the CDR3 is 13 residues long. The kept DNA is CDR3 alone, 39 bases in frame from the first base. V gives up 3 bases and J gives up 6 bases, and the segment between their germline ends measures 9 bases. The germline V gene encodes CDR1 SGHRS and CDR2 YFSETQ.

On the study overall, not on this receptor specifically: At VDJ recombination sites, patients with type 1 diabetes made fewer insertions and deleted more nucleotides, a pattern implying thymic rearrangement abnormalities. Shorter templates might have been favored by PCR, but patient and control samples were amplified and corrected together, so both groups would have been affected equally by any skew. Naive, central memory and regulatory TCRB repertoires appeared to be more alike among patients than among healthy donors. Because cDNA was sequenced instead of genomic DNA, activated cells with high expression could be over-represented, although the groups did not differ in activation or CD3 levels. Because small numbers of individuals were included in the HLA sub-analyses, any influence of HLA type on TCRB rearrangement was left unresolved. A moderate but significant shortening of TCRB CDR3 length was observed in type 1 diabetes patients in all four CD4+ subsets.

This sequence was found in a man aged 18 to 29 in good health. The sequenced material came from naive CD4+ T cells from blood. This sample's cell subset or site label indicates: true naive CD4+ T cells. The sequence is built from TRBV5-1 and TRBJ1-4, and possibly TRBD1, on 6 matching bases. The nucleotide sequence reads TGCGCCAGCAGCTCCACAGGGTATGAAAAACTGTTTTTT. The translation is CASSSTGYEKLFF.